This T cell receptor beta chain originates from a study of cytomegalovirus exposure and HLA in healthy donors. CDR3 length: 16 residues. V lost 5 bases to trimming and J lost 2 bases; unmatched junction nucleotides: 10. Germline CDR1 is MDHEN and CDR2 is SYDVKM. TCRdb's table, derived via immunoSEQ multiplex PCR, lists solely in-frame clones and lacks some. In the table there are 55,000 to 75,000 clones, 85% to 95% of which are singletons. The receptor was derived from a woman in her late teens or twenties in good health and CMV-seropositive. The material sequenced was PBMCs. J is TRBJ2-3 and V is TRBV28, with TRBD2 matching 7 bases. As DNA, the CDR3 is TGTGCCAGCAGTCGGGGCAGGGAGGGTCACACAGATACGCAGTATTTT. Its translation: CASSRGREGHTDTQYF.